Sequencing of this T cell receptor beta chain was carried out in a study of technical replicates of blood from a few donors. This table comes from immunoSEQ multiplex PCR, and its TCRdb copy is limited to in-frame clones, with some not included. Of about 62,000 clones in the sample, 89% were seen once. The TCR sequence derives from a human donor in good health. Some clones in this sample may be carry-over from other donors' samples. The sequencing sample was made of PBMCs.

CDR3 protein: CASSLGGSFTDTQYF. The CDR3 region has the DNA TGTGCCAGCAGCTTAGGAGGCAGCTTCACAGATACGCAGTATTTT. The genes are TRBV11-1 and TRBJ2-3; D is ambiguous. Trimming took 1 base from V and 2 from J, leaving 10 bases between them. CDR1 and CDR2 from the germline V gene are SGHAT and FQDESV (reference sequence). The CDR3 spans 15 residues.